These 10 T cell receptor beta chains were sequenced from one sample in a study of blood T cells in healthy people across ages (dated by TCRdb to between 2015 and 2017). Receptor amplification or capture employed 5' RACE. This sample was sequenced with an Illumina HiSeq 2500. A second PCR of about 6 to 12 cycles was performed with a sample-barcoded 5' primer and a J-beta primer mix. The public reads were quality trimmed at Q25 with fastp and then assembled into clones with MiXCR by TCRdb, keeping productive beta chains. Each entry merges the rows of one CDR3 protein and shows their most common DNA and genes. Present in this sample are 1.5 million to 1.8 million distinct CDR3 sequences, approximately 39% of which were seen just once. Less than 5% of the sample belongs to the ten largest clones. Sequenced input: blood. Source of these receptors: a woman younger than 35 in good health.

This clonotype has only a few counts. CDR3 protein: CASSHDMGLAGDTQYF. Written as DNA, the CDR3 is TGTGCCAGCAGCCACGACATGGGACTAGCTGGAGATACGCAGTATTTT. The chain couples TRBV7-9 to TRBJ2-3, with 9 bases that match TRBD2. This CDR3 spans 16 amino acids. The trim removed 5 bases at V and 5 bases at J, leaving 11 bases unmatched. Germline CDR1 and CDR2: SEHNR and FQNEAQ (reference sequence).

The V and J genes are TRBV2 and TRBJ2-4, with 7 bases matching TRBD2. TRBJ2-7 explains the end of the DNA better; the J call may be wrong. Germline CDR1 SNHLY, CDR2 FYNNEI. The CDR3 extends over 14 amino acids. The CDR3 protein is CASSEWGGRTEQYF. CDR3 coding DNA: TGTGCCAGCAGTGAATGGGGGGGTAGGACCGAGCAGTACTTC.

As concerns this clonotype: The junction shows a germline mismatch at one end, possibly a read error. The chain combines TRBV4-3 with TRBJ2-3; a possible D gene is TRBD2 (6 bases). Per the germline V gene, CDR1 is LGHNA and CDR2 is YSLEER. The length of the CDR3 is 19 residues. For the CDR3, the DNA is TGCGCCAACAGCCAAGACCGCGCGGGGCTAGCGTTGCGCACAGATACGCGGTATTTT. Translating it yields CANSQDRAGLALRTDTRYF.

V and J are TRBV9 and TRBJ2-5; D is perhaps TRBD1 (6 bases). The DNA end lines up better with TRBJ2-7; the J call may be wrong. The CDR3 extends over 14 amino acids. CDR1 is SGDLS and CDR2 is YYNGEE in the germline V gene. In nucleotides, the CDR3 is TGTGCCAGCAGCGGCACAGGGCGCTTGAACGAGCAGTACTTC. As protein: CASSGTGRLNEQYF.

V usage is TRBV14 and J usage is TRBJ2-1, with D perhaps TRBD2 (7 bases). The CDR3 totals 15 residues. With 4 bases removed from V and 6 bases from J, the gap between germline ends came to 16 bases. Germline V gene data show CDR1 as SGHDN and CDR2 as FVKESK. The CDR3 DNA reads as TGTGCCAGCAGCCTACCGGGGGGCCTCTTCAATGAGCAGTTCTTC. Its protein product is CASSLPGGLFNEQFF.

This chain joins TRBV4-2 and TRBJ2-3; 8 bases agree with TRBD2. Germline CDR1 reads LGHNA; CDR2 reads YNFKEQ. CDR3 length equals 18 residues. V shed 0 bases, J shed 0 bases, and the junction held 8 bases outside the gene matches. This CDR3 is CASSQDRGGGSSTDTQYF. CDR3 nucleotide sequence: TGTGCCAGCAGCCAAGATCGCGGCGGGGGGTCAAGCACAGATACGCAGTATTTT.

The rearrangement joins TRBV6-2 or TRBV6-3 to TRBJ2-2; 7 bases line up with TRBD1. J was trimmed by 5 bases and V by 6 bases; bases with no gene match: 9. Germline CDR1 MNHEY, CDR2 SVGEGT. This CDR3 is built from 15 residues. CDR3 bases: TGTGCCAGCAGCAAGGGGGCATCGAGTACCGGGGAGCTGTTTTTT. It codes for CASSKGASSTGELFF.

A few counts support this clonotype. This sequence joins TRBV7-8 and TRBJ2-5; 7 bases map to TRBD1. CDR3 length: 14 residues. V lost 4 bases and J lost 11; bases outside the gene matches: 13. Germline V gives CDR1 SGHVS, CDR2 FQNEAQ. The CDR3 DNA is TGTGCCAGCAGCTCTCGGACAGGAGTTAGGGAGCAGTACTTC. Its protein is CASSSRTGVREQYF.

The chain carries TRBV28 and TRBJ2-7; D not resolved. The CDR3 has 13 amino acids. V was cut by 6 bases and J by 3 bases, with 12 bases left in between. Per the germline V gene, CDR1 is MDHEN and CDR2 is SYDVKM. CDR3: CASSPAIRYEQYF. CDR3 DNA: TGTGCCAGCAGCCCAGCAATCCGCTACGAGCAGTACTTC.

With regard to this clonotype: The germline gene is not matched at one end of the junction; a read error may be the cause. This sequence joins TRBV4-1 and TRBJ1-2; D gene ambiguous. Germline V gene sequence: CDR1 MGHRA, CDR2 YSYEKL. The length of the CDR3 is 15 residues. The CDR3 DNA sequence: TGCGCCGGCAGCCAAGCCAGGCGGATGGGCTATGGCTACACCTTC. This codes for CAGSQARRMGYGYTF.